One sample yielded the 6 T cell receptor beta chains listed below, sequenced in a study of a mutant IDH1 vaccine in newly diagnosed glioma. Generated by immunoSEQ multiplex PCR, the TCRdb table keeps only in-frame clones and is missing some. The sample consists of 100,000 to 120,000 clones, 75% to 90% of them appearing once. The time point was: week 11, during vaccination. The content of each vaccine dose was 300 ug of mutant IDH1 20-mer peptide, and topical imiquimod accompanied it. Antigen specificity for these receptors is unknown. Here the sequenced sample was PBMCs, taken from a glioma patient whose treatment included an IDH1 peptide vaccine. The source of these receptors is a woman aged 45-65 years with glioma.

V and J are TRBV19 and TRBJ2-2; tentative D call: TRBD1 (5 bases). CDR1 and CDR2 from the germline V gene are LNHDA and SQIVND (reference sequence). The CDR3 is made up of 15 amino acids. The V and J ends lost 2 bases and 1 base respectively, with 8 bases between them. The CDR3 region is CASSINRRNTGELFF. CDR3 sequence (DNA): TGTGCCAGTAGTATAAACAGGAGGAACACCGGGGAGCTGTTTTTT.

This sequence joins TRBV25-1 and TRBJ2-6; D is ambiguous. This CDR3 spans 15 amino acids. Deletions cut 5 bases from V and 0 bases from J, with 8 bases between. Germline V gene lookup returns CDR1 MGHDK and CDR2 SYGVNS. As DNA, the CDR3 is TGTGCCAGCAGTCCCTCAGGCTCTGGGGCCAACGTCCTGACTTTC. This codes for CASSPSGSGANVLTF.

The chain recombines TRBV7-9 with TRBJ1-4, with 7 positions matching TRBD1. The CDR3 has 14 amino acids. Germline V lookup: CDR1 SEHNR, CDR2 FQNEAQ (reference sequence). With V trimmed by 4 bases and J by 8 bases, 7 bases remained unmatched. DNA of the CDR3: TGTGCCAGCAGCTCGACAGGGACGGGGGAAAAACTGTTTTTT. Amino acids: CASSSTGTGEKLFF. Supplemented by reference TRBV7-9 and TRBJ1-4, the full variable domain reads DTGVSQNPRHKITKRGQNVTFRCDPISEHNRLYWYRQTLGQGPEFLTYFQNEAQLEKSRLLSDRFSAERPKGSFSTLEIQRTEQGDSAMYLCASSSTGTGEKLFFGSGTQLSVL.

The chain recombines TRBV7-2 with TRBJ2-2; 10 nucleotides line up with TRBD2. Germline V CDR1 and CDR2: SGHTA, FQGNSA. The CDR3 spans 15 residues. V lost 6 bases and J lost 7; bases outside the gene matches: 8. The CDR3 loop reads CASRNPGLANGELFF. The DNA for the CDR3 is TGTGCCAGCAGGAATCCGGGACTAGCGAACGGGGAGCTGTTTTTT.

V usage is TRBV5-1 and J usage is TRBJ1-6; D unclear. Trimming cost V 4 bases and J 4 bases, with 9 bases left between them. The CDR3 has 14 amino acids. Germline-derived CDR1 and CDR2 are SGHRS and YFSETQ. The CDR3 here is CASSAGFYNSPLHF. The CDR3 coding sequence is TGCGCCAGCAGCGCTGGTTTTTATAATTCACCCCTCCACTTT.

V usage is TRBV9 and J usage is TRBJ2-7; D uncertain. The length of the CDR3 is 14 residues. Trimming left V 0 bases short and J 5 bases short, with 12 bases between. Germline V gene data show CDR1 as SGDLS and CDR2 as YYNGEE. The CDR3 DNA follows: TGTGCCAGCAGCGTAGGGGCGGTAGTTGACGAGCAGTACTTC. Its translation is CASSVGAVVDEQYF.